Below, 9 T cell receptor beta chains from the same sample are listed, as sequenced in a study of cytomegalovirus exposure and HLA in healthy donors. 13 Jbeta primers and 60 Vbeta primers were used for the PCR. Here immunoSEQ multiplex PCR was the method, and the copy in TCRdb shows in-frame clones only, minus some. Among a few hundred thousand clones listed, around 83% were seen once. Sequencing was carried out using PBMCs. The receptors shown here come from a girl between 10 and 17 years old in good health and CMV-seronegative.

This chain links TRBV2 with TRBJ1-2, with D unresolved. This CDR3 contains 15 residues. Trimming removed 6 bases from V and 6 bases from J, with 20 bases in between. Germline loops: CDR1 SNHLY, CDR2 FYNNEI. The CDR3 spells CASRSVLWARDGYTF. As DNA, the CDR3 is TGTGCCAGCAGATCTGTTTTGTGGGCGAGGGATGGCTACACCTTC.

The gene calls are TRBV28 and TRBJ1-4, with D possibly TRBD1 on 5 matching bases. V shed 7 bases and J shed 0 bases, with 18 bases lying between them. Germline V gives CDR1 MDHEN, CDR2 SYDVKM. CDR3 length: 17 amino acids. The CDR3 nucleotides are TGTGCCAGCACCCGCGGGGGGGGTTATGCAACTAATGAAAAACTGTTTTTT. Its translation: CASTRGGGYATNEKLFF.

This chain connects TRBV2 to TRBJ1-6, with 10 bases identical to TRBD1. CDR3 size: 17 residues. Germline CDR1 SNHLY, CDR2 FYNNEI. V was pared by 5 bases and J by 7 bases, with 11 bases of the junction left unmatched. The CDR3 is CASSQTGGRARNSPLHF. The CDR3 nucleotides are TGTGCCAGCAGTCAGACAGGGGGCCGCGCGAGGAATTCACCCCTCCACTTT. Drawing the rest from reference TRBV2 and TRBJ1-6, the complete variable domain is EPEVTQTPSHQVTQMGQEVILRCVPISNHLYFYWYRQILGQKVEFLVSFYNNEISEKSEIFDDQFSVERPDGSNFTLKIRSTKLEDSAMYFCASSQTGGRARNSPLHFGNGTRLTVT.

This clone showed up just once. The CDR3 nucleotides are TGTGCCAGCAGGGCCGCCCTACACTATGGAAACACCATATATTTT. Its protein product is CASRAALHYGNTIYF. The rearrangement joins TRBV6-6 to TRBJ1-3; D not resolved. The CDR3 totals 15 residues. V lost 6 bases, J lost 3 bases, and 15 bases lay in between. The germline CDR1 and CDR2 sequences are MNHNY and SVGAGI (reference sequence).

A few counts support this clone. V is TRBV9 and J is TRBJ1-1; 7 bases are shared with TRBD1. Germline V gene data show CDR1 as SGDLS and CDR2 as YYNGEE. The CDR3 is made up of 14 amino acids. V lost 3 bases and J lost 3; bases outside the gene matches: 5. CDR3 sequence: CASSAGGMDTEAFF. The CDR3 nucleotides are TGTGCCAGCAGCGCAGGGGGAATGGACACTGAAGCTTTCTTT.

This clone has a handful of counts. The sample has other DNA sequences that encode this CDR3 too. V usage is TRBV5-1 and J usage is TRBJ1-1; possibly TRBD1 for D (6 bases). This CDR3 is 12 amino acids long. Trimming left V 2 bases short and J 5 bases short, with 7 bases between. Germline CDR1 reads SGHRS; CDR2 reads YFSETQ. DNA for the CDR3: TGCGCCAGCAGCTTACAGGGAACTGAAGCTTTCTTT. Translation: CASSLQGTEAFF. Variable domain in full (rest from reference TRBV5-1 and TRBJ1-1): KAGVTQTPRYLIKTRGQQVTLSCSPISGHRSVSWYQQTPGQGLQFLFEYFSETQRNKGNFPGRFSGRQFSNSRSEMNVSTLELGDSALYLCASSLQGTEAFFGQGTRLTVV.

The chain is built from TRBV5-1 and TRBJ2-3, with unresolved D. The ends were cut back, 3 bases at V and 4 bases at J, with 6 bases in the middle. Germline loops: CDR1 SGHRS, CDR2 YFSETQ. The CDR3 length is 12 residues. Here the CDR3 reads CASSSSADTQYF. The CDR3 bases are TGCGCCAGCAGCTCATCAGCAGATACGCAGTATTTT.

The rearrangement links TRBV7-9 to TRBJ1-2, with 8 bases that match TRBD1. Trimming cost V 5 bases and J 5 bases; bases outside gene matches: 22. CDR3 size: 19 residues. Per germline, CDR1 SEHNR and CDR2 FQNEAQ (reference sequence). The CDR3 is CASSARGGQGAHSSYGYTF. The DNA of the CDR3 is TGTGCCAGCAGCGCCCGCGGGGGCCAGGGGGCGCATTCCAGTTATGGCTACACCTTC.

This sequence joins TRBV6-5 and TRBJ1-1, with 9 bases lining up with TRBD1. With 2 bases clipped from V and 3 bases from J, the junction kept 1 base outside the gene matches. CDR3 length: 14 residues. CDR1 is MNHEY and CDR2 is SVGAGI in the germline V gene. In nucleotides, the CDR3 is TGTGCCAGCAGTTACGGACAGGGGTACACTGAAGCTTTCTTT. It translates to CASSYGQGYTEAFF.